Below are 8 T cell receptor beta chains sequenced from a single sample in a study of cytomegalovirus exposure and HLA in healthy donors. Clones were read by immunoSEQ multiplex PCR, and TCRdb kept only the in-frame ones, dropping some. Of about 200,000 clones in the sample, around 83% are singletons; the top ten hold around 15%. Sequencing input: PBMCs. Receptor source: a woman aged 25-40 years in good health and CMV-seropositive.

V usage is TRBV27 and J usage is TRBJ1-5; TRBD1 might be the D (5 bases). Trimming pared 8 bases from V and 0 bases from J, leaving 14 bases between. The V gene's germline CDR1 is MNHEY and CDR2 SMNVEV (reference sequence). The CDR3 is 15 residues long. The CDR3 protein is CASRLEGDSNQPQHF. Written as DNA, the CDR3 is TGTGCCAGCCGCCTTGAAGGGGATAGCAATCAGCCCCAGCATTTT.

The chain is built from TRBV18 and TRBJ2-3, with 16 bases lining up with TRBD2. The germline V gene encodes CDR1 KGHSH and CDR2 LQKENI. This CDR3 is built from 17 residues. Trimming took 0 bases from V and 4 from J; bases not matched to a gene: 1. CDR3 sequence reads: CASSPPGLAGGPDTQYF. Written as DNA, the CDR3 is TGTGCCAGCTCACCACCGGGACTAGCGGGAGGGCCAGATACGCAGTATTTT.

J is TRBJ1-4 and V is TRBV5-1; D not resolved. Germline CDR1 SGHRS, CDR2 YFSETQ. The CDR3 runs to 15 residues. The V gene lost 5 bases and the J gene lost 0 bases, with 11 bases spanning the gap. The CDR3 is CASSPQKATNEKLFF. CDR3 bases: TGCGCCAGCAGTCCACAGAAAGCAACTAATGAAAAACTGTTTTTT.

This sequence joins TRBV27 and TRBJ1-1; 9 positions agree with TRBD1. Losses at the gene ends were 6 bases for V and 4 bases for J; bases not matched to a gene: 6. CDR3 length: 14 residues. Germline loops: CDR1 MNHEY, CDR2 SMNVEV (reference sequence). The CDR3 region is CASRPQGAVTEAFF. The DNA of the CDR3 is TGTGCCAGCAGGCCACAGGGGGCGGTCACTGAAGCTTTCTTT.

This chain joins TRBV27 and TRBJ2-7; D call uncertain. Trimming left V 6 bases short and J 1 base short, with 10 bases between. The CDR3 covers 13 residues. Per the germline V gene, CDR1 is MNHEY and CDR2 is SMNVEV (reference sequence). The CDR3 sequence is CASSWQVSYEQYF. CDR3 sequence (DNA): TGTGCCAGCAGCTGGCAGGTATCCTACGAGCAGTACTTC.

In its sample, this clone was seen once. This chain joins TRBV7-2 and TRBJ2-7, with a tentative D call TRBD1 (6 bases). Germline-derived CDR1 and CDR2 are SGHTA and FQGNSA. CDR3 length: 14 residues. Trimming stripped 3 bases from V and 6 bases from J, with 15 bases between. In DNA form, the CDR3 reads TGTGCCAGCAGCTTGCAAGGCAGGGGTTTCGAGCAGTACTTC. It yields the protein CASSLQGRGFEQYF.

This sequence joins TRBV5-1 and TRBJ2-7; TRBD2 matches 7 bases. The trim removed 2 bases at V and 5 bases at J, leaving 7 bases unmatched. Germline-derived CDR1 and CDR2 are SGHRS and YFSETQ. The CDR3 runs 14 residues. CDR3 protein: CASSLNGRTDEQYF. CDR3 coding DNA: TGCGCCAGCAGCTTAAACGGGAGGACCGACGAGCAGTACTTC.

This chain connects TRBV18 to TRBJ2-7; TRBD1 agrees at 7 bases. This CDR3 spans 14 amino acids. With 3 bases clipped from V and 0 bases from J, the junction kept 2 bases outside the gene matches. CDR1 is KGHSH and CDR2 is LQKENI in the germline V gene. CDR3 in DNA: TGTGCCAGCTCACCGGACAGGTCCTCCTACGAGCAGTACTTC. This translates into CASSPDRSSYEQYF.